This T cell receptor (beta chain) was observed in a study of blood T cell repertoires in COVID-19. In the original processing: Estimated nucleated cell counts came from reference gene primer amplification. Clones were sequenced by immunoSEQ multiplex PCR, and TCRdb holds only the in-frame ones, with some missing. V and J calls and clone size are copied from that table; D and trimming were computed from the DNA. In the table there are 300,000 to 350,000 clones, about 86% of which are singletons. Germline V gene data show CDR1 as LNHDA and CDR2 as SQIVND (reference sequence). CDR3 size: 17 residues. V was shortened by 6 bases and J by 0 bases, with 15 bases between the two germline ends. In terms of age and location, participants ranged from roughly 18 to 90 years and lived in about two dozen US areas.

The receptor's source is a woman in her 40s with acute COVID-19. This chain connects TRBV19 to TRBJ1-6; D remains unclear. Sequencing was performed on PBMCs or T cells enriched from blood (not recorded which). The CDR3 bases are TGTGCCAGTAGATATCGTAGTAACAGCTCCTATAATTCACCCCTCCACTTT. Its translation: CASRYRSNSSYNSPLHF.